The TCR beta chain under discussion was sequenced for a study of T-cell reconstitution after alpha-beta-depleted transplantation in children. During its preparation, the TCRbeta library received unique molecular identifiers. TCRdb called the PCR reads again in MiXCR, with one record for every CDR3 protein. The table records fewer than 1 million distinct CDR3 sequences, roughly 15% of them present only once. This clonotype was found once. The CDR3 contains 11 residues. Germline values: CDR1 SQVTM, CDR2 ANQGSEA. Trimming removed 6 bases at V and 4 bases at J, with 8 bases between. The clonotype originates from a male patient younger than 18 who had a stem cell transplant for acute lymphoblastic leukemia, so the T cells may come from the graft donor. The genes are TRBV29-1 and TRBJ2-3; D might be TRBD1 (5 bases). The sequencing used PBMCs, mostly from graft donor cells, collected 360 days after TCRalphabeta/CD19-depleted stem cell transplant. The CDR3, as DNA: TGCAGCGTCAGGGCCCCAGATACGCAGTATTTT. This encodes CSVRAPDTQYF.